What follows describes a single TCR beta chain. J was trimmed by 0 bases and V by 3 bases; bases with no gene match: 14. Per the germline V gene, CDR1 is SNHLY and CDR2 is FYNNEI. This CDR3 is 18 amino acids long. Per the original data handling: Amplification of reference gene primers was used by the study to estimate nucleated cell counts. The table came from immunoSEQ multiplex PCR; TCRdb's copy has only in-frame clones and leaves some out. That table gives V, J and clone size, and the DNA gave D and trimming. The repertoire holds fewer than 200,000 clones, with less than 85% as singletons. These data belong to a study of blood T cell repertoires in COVID-19. Across the whole study: Sources were T cells, B-cell-depleted T cells, or PBMCs; the material itself was cDNA or gDNA.

The sample consisted of peripheral blood. This receptor was identified in a woman over 75 with acute or convalescent COVID-19. The genes are TRBV2 and TRBJ2-7; 7 bases align to TRBD2. The CDR3 protein is CASSDIPTSLQSSYEQYF. Here the CDR3 DNA reads TGTGCCAGCAGTGACATTCCGACTAGCCTTCAGAGCTCCTACGAGCAGTACTTC.